This section outlines one T cell receptor (beta chain) sequence together with its context. The antigen is undetermined. This PCR relied on a set of 60 Vbeta primers and 13 Jbeta primers. The data were produced by immunoSEQ multiplex PCR, yet TCRdb's version contains in-frame clones alone and is incomplete. The table shows some 190,000 clones, with more than 70% occurring only once. The CDR3 is 13 amino acids. Deletions cut 2 bases from V and 6 bases from J, with 11 bases between. The germline V gene encodes CDR1 GTSNPN and CDR2 SVGIG (reference sequence). These data are taken from a study of cytomegalovirus exposure and HLA in healthy donors. Study-wide results and caveats: In an earlier analysis, about 90% or about 30%: the productive usage of most TCR beta V segments. In a later analysis, a missense DCLRE1C variant was linked to TCR beta V- and J-gene trimming. When a later analysis was performed, an Asian-associated ancestry cluster reportedly had fewer N-insertions than the roughly 700-donor mean.

The chain recombines TRBV30 with TRBJ1-5, with D possibly being TRBD1 (5 bases). The sample comprised PBMCs. This TCR derives from a girl aged 5-17 years in good health and CMV-seropositive. CDR3 sequence reads: CAWSSQGAQPQHF. The CDR3 DNA is TGTGCCTGGAGTTCGCAGGGCGCTCAGCCCCAGCATTTT.